The entry below gives a single T cell receptor beta chain sequence along with its context. TCRdb's table, derived via immunoSEQ multiplex PCR, lists solely in-frame clones and lacks some. The table shows some 100,000 clones, with 90% occurring only once. Germline CDR1 is LGHDT and CDR2 is YNNKEL (reference sequence). The V segment lost 2 bases and the J segment 5 bases; nucleotides outside the gene matches: 6. This CDR3 comprises 15 residues. The data were taken from a study of blood T cell repertoires in COVID-19. At the level of the study: Whether acute or convalescent, the COVID-19 samples came from the United States, Italy and Spain.

The chain carries TRBV3-1 (or the pseudogene TRBV3-2) and TRBJ2-7; 10 bases are a match to TRBD1. Sequencing was performed on peripheral blood. The source of this sequence is a man aged 50-60 years with acute or convalescent COVID-19. The CDR3 spells CASSQPGQGLDEQYF. In DNA, the CDR3 is TGTGCCAGCAGCCAACCGGGACAGGGGCTCGACGAGCAGTACTTC.